This T cell receptor beta chain was recorded in a study of CD8 T cells in ankylosing spondylitis. As concerns this clonotype: Its specificity is not known.

TCRdb reprocessed the 5' RACE reads via MiXCR and lists one record per CDR3 protein. The repertoire has over 600,000 distinct CDR3 sequences, around 17% of them found once; the top ten carry about 20%. General observations from the study: Roughly eight highly homologous variants made up a TCR beta motif that seemed to typify ankylosing spondylitis blood.

CDR3 length equals 14 residues. Germline V lookup: CDR1 LGHDT, CDR2 YNNKEL (reference sequence). Deletions cut 5 bases from V and 5 bases from J, with 15 bases between. The clonotype comes from a male donor with ankylosing spondylitis. The V gene is TRBV3-1, the J gene TRBJ1-1, with D tentatively TRBD1 (5 bases). The sample consisted of blood, either unsorted or a sorted T cell fraction (not recorded which). The CDR3: CASSDTGVRTEAFF. CDR3 DNA: TGTGCCAGCAGCGACACGGGGGTACGGACTGAAGCTTTCTTT.